These 20 T cell receptor beta chains were all obtained from the same sample, sequenced in a study of identical twins. TCRdb recomputed calls from the 5' RACE reads with MiXCR, one row per CDR3 protein. Of roughly 720,000 distinct CDR3 sequences listed, about 20% were seen once; the top ten hold about an eighth. A further study also used this sample, focusing on T cells expressing NK-cell markers.

Specimen: PBMCs. The receptor source for this set is a woman aged 18-30 years in good health.

This clonotype was found a few times. The chain employs TRBV20-1 and TRBJ2-3, with D hard to call. The CDR3 length is 14 residues. Germline V gene lookup returns CDR1 DFQATT and CDR2 SNEGSKA (reference sequence). Trimming removed 6 bases at V and 5 bases at J, with 18 bases between. In DNA, the CDR3 is TGCAGTGCCGCAGAGGATGGCCGACAAGATACGCAGTATTTT. Translating it yields CSAAEDGRQDTQYF.

J is TRBJ1-1 and V is TRBV5-1; D gene uncertain. The germline CDR1 and CDR2 sequences are SGHRS and YFSETQ. The V end lost 4 bases, the J end lost 5 bases, and 9 bases lay between the germline ends. CDR3 size: 12 residues. As DNA, the CDR3 is TGCGCCAGCAGCGGAGACGGGACTGAAGCTTTCTTT. Amino acids: CASSGDGTEAFF.

This clonotype was observed a few times. This rearrangement joins TRBV5-1 to TRBJ2-1; the match to TRBD2 covers 9 bases. V shed 3 bases, J shed 1 base, and the junction held 8 bases outside the gene matches. The CDR3 contains 17 residues. Per the germline V gene, CDR1 is SGHRS and CDR2 is YFSETQ. The CDR3 bases are TGCGCCAGCAGCTCTTTTAGCGGGAGTGGTTCCTACAATGAGCAGTTCTTC. It yields the protein CASSSFSGSGSYNEQFF.

This clonotype was picked up many times. The chain is built from TRBV4-2 and TRBJ2-3, with D possibly TRBD2 on 7 matching bases. The V end was cut by 2 bases, the J end by 1 base, with 16 bases between. There are 17 residues in the CDR3. CDR1 and CDR2 from the germline V gene are LGHNA and YNFKEQ. The CDR3 DNA reads TGTGCCAGCAGCCAAAGAGGGGGGGTAGGGGGCACAGATACGCAGTATTTT. Protein: CASSQRGGVGGTDTQYF.

This clonotype has more than one count but fewer than ten. The chain employs TRBV11-3 and TRBJ2-2; D uncertain. Germline V gene data show CDR1 as SGHNT and CDR2 as YENEEA. This CDR3 has 16 residues. V lost 1 base, J lost 4 bases, and 13 bases lay in between. The CDR3 DNA is TGTGCCAGCAGCTTAGTTTGGGGTTATCCCACCGGGGAGCTGTTTTTT. Translating it yields CASSLVWGYPTGELFF.

The V call is TRBV20-1, the J call TRBJ2-2; D might be TRBD2 (6 bases). V lost 6 bases and J 4 bases, leaving 12 bases between the germline ends. The CDR3 loop spans 13 amino acids. Germline CDR1 is DFQATT and CDR2 is SNEGSKA (reference sequence). The CDR3 nucleotides are TGCAGTGCGGCGGGACTTGGCACCGGGGAGCTGTTTTTT. This gives the protein CSAAGLGTGELFF.

The chain couples TRBV11-2 to TRBJ1-1; TRBD1 agrees at 9 bases. There are 14 residues in the CDR3. The germline gives CDR1 SGHAT, CDR2 FQNNGV. After removal of 5 bases from V and 4 bases from J, the junction contained 5 bases not matched to a gene. The CDR3 bases are TGTGCCAGCAGCACCGGACAGGGGATCACTGAAGCTTTCTTT. Translating it yields CASSTGQGITEAFF.

This clonotype was seen more than once but under ten times. The chain links TRBV12-3 or TRBV12-4 to TRBJ2-7; no reliable D call. This CDR3 is 11 amino acids long. The V gene lost 4 bases and the J gene lost 12 bases, with 13 bases spanning the gap. The CDR3 region has the DNA TGTGCCAGCAGTTCCCTCCGAGAGTTGTACTTC. Amino acid sequence: CASSSLRELYF.

The V call is TRBV15, the J call TRBJ2-1, with 8 bases fitting TRBD1. V gave up 3 bases and J gave up 6 bases; unmatched junction bases: 7. The CDR3 sequence is 15 residues long. From germline, CDR1 is LNHNV and CDR2 YYDKDF (reference sequence). CDR3 in DNA: TGTGCCACCAGCAGGCTAATGACAGGGGTCAATGAGCAGTTCTTC. Its protein product is CATSRLMTGVNEQFF.

The chain uses TRBV6-5 and TRBJ1-6; unclear D gene. Looked up from germline, CDR1 is MNHEY and CDR2 is SVGAGI. V was pared by 7 bases and J by 1 base, with 11 bases between. The CDR3 is 15 amino acids. The CDR3 bases are TGTGCCAGCATTTCGGTATATTCCTATAATTCACCCCTCCACTTT. Translation gives CASISVYSYNSPLHF.

The CDR3, as DNA: TGTGCCAGCAGTCCATCCGGGACAGGGTCTGGGGCCAACGTCCTGACTTTC. As protein: CASSPSGTGSGANVLTF. The rearrangement joins TRBV12-3 or TRBV12-4 to TRBJ2-6; 9 bases map to TRBD1. V gave up 5 bases and J gave up 1 base; unmatched junction bases: 6. The CDR3 runs 17 residues.

The sample holds a few counts of this clonotype. This chain connects TRBV11-2 to TRBJ2-7, with TRBD1 identical over 10 bases. The V and J ends lost 5 bases and 3 bases, in that order; junction bases with no gene match: 1. The germline V gene encodes CDR1 SGHAT and CDR2 FQNNGV. This CDR3 is 13 amino acids long. The CDR3 sequence: CASSDRGLYEQYF. CDR3 DNA: TGTGCCAGCAGCGACAGGGGGCTCTACGAGCAGTACTTC. Variable domain in full (rest from reference TRBV11-2 and TRBJ2-7): EAGVAQSPRYKIIEKRQSVAFWCNPISGHATLYWYQQILGQGPKLLIQFQNNGVVDDSQLPKDRFSAERLKGVDSTLKIQPAKLEDSAVYLCASSDRGLYEQYFGPGTRLTVT.

This rearrangement joins TRBV20-1 to TRBJ2-1; D may be TRBD2 (5 bases). CDR3 length equals 12 residues. CDR1 is DFQATT and CDR2 is SNEGSKA in the germline V gene (reference sequence). The CDR3, as DNA: TGCAGCGTTTACGGGATGAGGAATGAGCAGTTCTTC. Amino acid sequence: CSVYGMRNEQFF.

Many counts were recorded for this clonotype. This chain links TRBV4-3 with TRBJ2-1; 9 nucleotides line up with TRBD1. CDR3 length equals 16 residues. Losses at the gene ends were 1 base for V and 12 bases for J; bases not matched to a gene: 13. Germline CDR1 and CDR2: LGHNA and YSLEER. The CDR3 loop is CASSQAGQGRYGVQFF. CDR3 coding DNA: TGCGCCAGCAGCCAAGCGGGACAGGGCCGGTATGGGGTGCAGTTCTTC.

This clonotype was recorded a few times. V is TRBV4-2 and J is TRBJ2-3; D is undetermined. V lost 2 bases to trimming and J lost 5 bases, with 5 bases between them. This CDR3 region has 12 residues. Per germline, CDR1 LGHNA and CDR2 YNFKEQ. CDR3 amino acids: CASSQTGDTQYF. For the CDR3, the DNA is TGTGCCAGCAGCCAAACTGGAGATACGCAGTATTTT.

The table lists this clonotype with many counts. The chain is built from TRBV4-3 and TRBJ2-2; D unclear. Germline V CDR1 and CDR2: LGHNA, YSLEER. The ends were cut back, 1 base at V and 0 bases at J, with 3 bases in the middle. This CDR3 contains 14 residues. The CDR3 bases are TGCGCCAGCAGCCAAGCGGCGAACACCGGGGAGCTGTTTTTT. Its protein is CASSQAANTGELFF.

The V gene is TRBV15, the J gene TRBJ2-5, with 11 bases identical to TRBD2. Trimming cost V 2 bases and J 1 base; bases outside gene matches: 6. This CDR3 is 17 amino acids long. The V gene's germline CDR1 is LNHNV and CDR2 YYDKDF (reference sequence). CDR3 in amino acids: CATSRRASGGLQETQYF. In DNA, the CDR3 is TGTGCCACCAGCAGACGAGCTAGCGGGGGGCTCCAAGAGACCCAGTACTTC.

The rearrangement joins TRBV6-2 or TRBV6-3 to TRBJ2-5; D gene ambiguous. This CDR3 is built from 11 residues. Germline V gives CDR1 MNHEY, CDR2 SVGEGT. Trimming took off 7 bases at V and 5 bases at J, with 8 bases between the two ends. The CDR3 protein is CASKMFETQYF. CDR3 DNA sequence: TGTGCCAGCAAGATGTTCGAGACCCAGTACTTC.

J is TRBJ2-5 and V is TRBV7-7; 11 bases map to TRBD1. With 4 bases clipped from V and 5 bases from J, the junction kept 12 bases outside the gene matches. Germline V gene sequence: CDR1 SSHAT, CDR2 FNYEAQ (reference sequence). This CDR3 comprises 17 residues. The CDR3 here is CASSSSARTGGWETQYF. DNA for the CDR3: TGTGCCAGCAGCTCCTCAGCCCGGACAGGGGGCTGGGAGACCCAGTACTTC.

This clonotype was counted a few times. This chain links TRBV5-4 with TRBJ2-1; 7 bases are a match to TRBD1. The CDR3 consists of 16 residues. Germline lookup yields CDR1 SGHNT and CDR2 YYREEE (reference sequence). J gave up 1 base and V 0 bases, and 4 bases lay outside the gene matches. CDR3 protein: CASSLAPGQSYNEQFF. DNA of the CDR3: TGTGCCAGCAGCTTGGCCCCGGGACAGTCCTACAATGAGCAGTTCTTC.